A single sample gave rise to the 8 T cell receptor beta chains below, sequenced in a study of T cells in Graves' hyperthyroidism and ophthalmopathy. Authors of the study amplified TCR beta CDR3 regions from RNA transcripts. The HTBI primer set served for first-round RT-PCR of the TCR CDR3. TCRdb reprocessed the multiplex PCR reads with MiXCR, giving one entry per CDR3 protein. The table shows 500,000 to 650,000 distinct CDR3 sequences, with approximately 20% occurring only once. Source material: blood. These receptors were taken from a man in his forties with Graves' ophthalmopathy.

This clonotype appeared once. V gene TRBV4-3 combines with J gene TRBJ2-6; tentatively, D is TRBD2 (5 bases). The CDR3 has 14 amino acids. Germline CDR1 LGHNA, CDR2 YSLEER. V lost 0 bases to trimming and J lost 8 bases, with 8 bases between them. CDR3 in DNA: TGCGCCAGCAGCCAAGAATCGGGGTCCAACGTCCTGACTTTC. Translated: CASSQESGSNVLTF.

The chain uses TRBV2 and TRBJ2-1; the D is unclear. V lost 4 bases to trimming and J lost 6 bases, with 10 bases between them. CDR1 SNHLY and CDR2 FYNNEI come from the germline V gene. CDR3 length equals 13 residues. The CDR3 sequence is CASSGTPGNEQFF. The CDR3 nucleotides are TGTGCCAGCAGTGGGACGCCGGGCAATGAGCAGTTCTTC.

At least ten counts were recorded for this clonotype. This chain connects TRBV5-1 to TRBJ2-5; TRBD2 matches at 10 bases. V shed 2 bases, J shed 1 base, and the junction held 8 bases outside the gene matches. The germline V gene has CDR1 SGHRS and CDR2 YFSETQ. This CDR3 has 17 residues. CDR3 region: CASSFSSGGPTQETQYF. The CDR3 nucleotides read TGCGCCAGCAGCTTCTCTAGCGGGGGCCCTACCCAAGAGACCCAGTACTTC.

The chain combines TRBV6-1 with TRBJ2-1; no definite D call. CDR1 MNHNS and CDR2 SASEGT come from the germline V gene. This CDR3 is 16 amino acids long. Trimming left V 1 base short and J 4 bases short, with 14 bases between. The CDR3 loop is CASSEGKSIGYNEQFF. CDR3 coding DNA: TGTGCCAGCAGTGAAGGAAAGAGTATCGGGTACAATGAGCAGTTCTTC.

CDR3 nucleotide sequence: TGTGCCAGTTCTAGCGCTCAAGAGACCCAGTACTTC. This translates into CASSSAQETQYF. This chain links TRBV7-6 with TRBJ2-5, with D maybe TRBD2 (6 bases). CDR1 is SGHVS and CDR2 is FNYEAQ in the germline V gene. Trimming pared 9 bases from V and 2 bases from J, leaving 10 bases between. This CDR3 is 12 amino acids long.

The chain employs TRBV20-1 and TRBJ2-1; D not resolved. This CDR3 is built from 14 residues. Germline V gene sequence: CDR1 DFQATT, CDR2 SNEGSKA (reference sequence). Trimming left V 7 bases short and J 0 bases short, with 13 bases between. CDR3 bases: TGCAGTGTCGGCGACCCGAGCTCCTACAATGAGCAGTTCTTC. This sequence encodes CSVGDPSSYNEQFF.

The chain combines TRBV6-2 or TRBV6-3 with TRBJ1-2; D might be TRBD1 (5 bases). Germline V gene data show CDR1 as MNHEY and CDR2 as SVGEGT. The CDR3 consists of 12 residues. V was shortened by 2 bases and J by 6 bases, with 7 bases between the two germline ends. CDR3 amino acids: CASSYPGDGYTF. Here the CDR3 DNA reads TGTGCCAGCAGTTACCCGGGGGATGGCTACACCTTC.

This clonotype has a count of ten or more. The V call is TRBV7-2, the J call TRBJ2-3; 9 nucleotides agree with TRBD2. V dropped 7 bases and J dropped 2; count of bases not matched to a gene: 19. The CDR3 extends over 19 amino acids. Germline CDR1 SGHTA, CDR2 FQGNSA. CDR3 residues: CASTVGDSGSRRNTDTQYF. Here the CDR3 DNA reads TGTGCCAGCACCGTCGGGGATAGCGGGAGTCGTAGGAACACAGATACGCAGTATTTT.